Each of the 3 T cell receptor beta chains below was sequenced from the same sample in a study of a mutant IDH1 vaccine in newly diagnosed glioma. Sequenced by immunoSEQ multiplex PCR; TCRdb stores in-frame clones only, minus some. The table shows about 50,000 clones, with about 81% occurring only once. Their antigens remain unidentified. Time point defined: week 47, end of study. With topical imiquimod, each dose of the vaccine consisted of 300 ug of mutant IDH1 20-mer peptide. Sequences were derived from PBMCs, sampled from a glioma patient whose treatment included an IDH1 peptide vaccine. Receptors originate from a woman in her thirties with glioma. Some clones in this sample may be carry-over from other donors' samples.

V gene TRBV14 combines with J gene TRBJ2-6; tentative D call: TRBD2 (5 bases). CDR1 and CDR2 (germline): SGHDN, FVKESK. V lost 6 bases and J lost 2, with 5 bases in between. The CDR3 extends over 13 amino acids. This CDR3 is CASRRAGANVLTF. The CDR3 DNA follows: TGTGCCAGCAGGAGGGCTGGGGCCAACGTCCTGACTTTC.

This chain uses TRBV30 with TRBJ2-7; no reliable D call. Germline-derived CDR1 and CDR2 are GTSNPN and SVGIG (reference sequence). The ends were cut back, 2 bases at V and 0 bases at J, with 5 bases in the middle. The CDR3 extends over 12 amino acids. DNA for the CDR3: TGTGCCTGGAGTCTCACCTCCTACGAGCAGTACTTC. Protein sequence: CAWSLTSYEQYF.

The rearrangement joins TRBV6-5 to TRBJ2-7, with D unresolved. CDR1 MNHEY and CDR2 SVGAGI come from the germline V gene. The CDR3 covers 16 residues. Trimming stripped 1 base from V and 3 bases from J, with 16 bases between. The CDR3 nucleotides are TGTGCCAGCAGTTACTTTATTGCGGCCTTACTCTACGAGCAGTACTTC. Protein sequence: CASSYFIAALLYEQYF.